This T cell receptor beta chain is from a study of T cell repertoires in cytomegalovirus infection (dated by TCRdb to about 2019). Turning to the overall study: Because public TCR beta signatures pointed to carriage of CMV infection together with the matching HLA type, the HLA type of each donor mattered for the analysis.

Points on this clonotype: Its antigen specificity is not known. The input lacks base qualities; no much larger clone sits a single base away.

The full study reports these points: In the ex vivo response, HLA-C-restricted CMV-specific TCR beta clonotypes were dominant, and in two of eight donors the single most frequent clonotype came from this HLA-C-restricted group. In both this cohort and an independent roughly 360-donor cohort, the cumulative frequency of public TCR beta family members distinguished carriers of CMV infection plus the relevant HLA type.

Sequencing was carried out with an Illumina HiSeq 1500. TCRdb reprocessed the public reads (quality trimming at Q25 with fastp, clone calling with MiXCR) and kept in-frame beta chains. Records with the same CDR3 protein are collapsed into one entry carrying the most frequent genes and DNA. The sample data list 450,000 to 650,000 distinct CDR3 sequences, and 26% of these were observed just once. The ten largest clones represent around 14% of the sample. The CDR3 spans 19 residues, from the cysteine through the phenylalanine. Only CDR3 DNA is held: 57 bases, read in frame from base 1. After removal of 5 bases from V and 6 bases from J, the junction retains 17 bases not matched to a gene. The germline V gene gives CDR1 as SGHTA and CDR2 as FQGNSA.

The V and J genes are TRBV7-2 and TRBJ2-3; 13 junctional bases match TRBD2. What was sequenced was PBMCs. The sequence came from a human donor in good health (CMV status not recorded). Some clones in this sample may be carry-over from other donors' samples. The CDR3: CASSPSTVGLAGNLDTQYF. The sequenced DNA is TGTGCCAGCAGCCCTAGTACGGTGGGACTAGCGGGAAATTTGGATACGCAGTATTTT. Beyond the CDR3, the reference TRBV7-2 and TRBJ2-3 genes provide the residues; the full variable domain reads: GAGVSQSPSNKVTEKGKDVELRCDPISGHTALYWYRQSLGQGLEFLIYFQGNSAPDKSGLPSDRFSAERTGGSVSTLTIQRTQQEDSAVYLCASSPSTVGLAGNLDTQYFGPGTRLTVL.